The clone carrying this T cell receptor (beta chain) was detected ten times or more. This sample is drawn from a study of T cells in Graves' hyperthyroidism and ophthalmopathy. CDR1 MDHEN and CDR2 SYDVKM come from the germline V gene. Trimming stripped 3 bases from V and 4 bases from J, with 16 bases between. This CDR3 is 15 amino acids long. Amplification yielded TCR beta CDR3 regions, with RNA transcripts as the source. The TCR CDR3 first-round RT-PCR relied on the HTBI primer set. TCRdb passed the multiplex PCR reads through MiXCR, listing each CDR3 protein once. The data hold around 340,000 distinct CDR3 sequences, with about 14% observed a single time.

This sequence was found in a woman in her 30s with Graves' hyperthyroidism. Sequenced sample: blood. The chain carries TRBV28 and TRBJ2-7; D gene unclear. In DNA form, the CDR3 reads TGTGCCAGCAGTTTCAAGGTCGGAACCTTTTACGAGCAGTACTTC. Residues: CASSFKVGTFYEQYF.